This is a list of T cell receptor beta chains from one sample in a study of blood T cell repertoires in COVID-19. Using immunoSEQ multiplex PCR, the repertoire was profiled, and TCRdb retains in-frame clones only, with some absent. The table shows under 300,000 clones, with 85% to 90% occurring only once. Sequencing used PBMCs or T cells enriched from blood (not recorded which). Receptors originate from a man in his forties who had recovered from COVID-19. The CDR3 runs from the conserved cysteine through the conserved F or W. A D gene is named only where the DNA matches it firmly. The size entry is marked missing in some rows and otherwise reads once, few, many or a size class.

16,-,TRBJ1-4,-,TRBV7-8,CASSLSGQRRNEKLFF,TGTGCCAGCAGCTTATCGGGACAAAGACGTAATGAAAAACTGTTTTTT
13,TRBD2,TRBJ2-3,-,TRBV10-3,CATGTSDTDTQYF,TGTGCCACCGGGACTAGCGACACAGATACGCAGTATTTT
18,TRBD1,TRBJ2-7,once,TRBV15,CATSRNNGRVTGGYEQYF,TGTGCCACCAGCAGAAACAACGGCCGAGTGACAGGGGGCTACGAGCAGTACTTC
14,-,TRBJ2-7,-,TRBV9,CASSVERSAYEQYF,TGTGCCAGCAGCGTCGAGCGGTCTGCCTACGAGCAGTACTTC
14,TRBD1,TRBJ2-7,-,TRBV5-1,CASGAGGSSYEQYF,TGCGCCAGCGGGGCAGGGGGATCCTCCTACGAGCAGTACTTC
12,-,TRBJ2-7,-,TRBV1,CTSSWASYEQYF,TGCACCAGCAGTTGGGCCTCCTACGAGCAGTACTTC
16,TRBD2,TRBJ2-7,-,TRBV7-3,CASSPGGASGIYEQYF,TGTGCCAGCAGCCCCGGGGGGGCTAGCGGGATTTACGAGCAGTACTTC
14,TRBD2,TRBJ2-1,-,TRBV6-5,CASRGSGGIGEQFF,TGTGCCAGCAGGGGGAGCGGGGGAATAGGGGAGCAGTTCTTC
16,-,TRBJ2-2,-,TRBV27,CASSFAAGLNTGELFF,TGTGCCAGCAGTTTTGCGGCAGGGCTGAACACCGGGGAGCTGTTTTTT
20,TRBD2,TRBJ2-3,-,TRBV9,CASSLRDSGGAGFPTDTQYF,TGTGCCAGCAGTCTCAGGGATAGCGGGGGGGCCGGGTTTCCCACAGATACGCAGTATTTT
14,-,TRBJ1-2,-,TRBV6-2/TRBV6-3,CASSADAGRNGYTF,TGTGCCAGCAGTGCGGACGCCGGGAGGAATGGCTACACCTTC
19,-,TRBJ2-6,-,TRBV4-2,CASSHIRETGNPGANVLTF,TGTGCCAGCAGCCACATCCGGGAGACAGGGAACCCTGGGGCCAACGTCCTGACTTTC
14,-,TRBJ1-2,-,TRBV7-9,CASPSPAGDYGYTF,TGTGCCAGCCCCTCCCCGGCAGGGGACTATGGCTACACCTTC
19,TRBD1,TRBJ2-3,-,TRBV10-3,CAISDLASTGEGGTDTQYF,TGTGCCATCAGTGATTTGGCCTCGACAGGGGAAGGGGGCACAGATACGCAGTATTTT
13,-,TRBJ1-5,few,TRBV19,CASTQKNNQPQHF,TGTGCCAGTACTCAGAAGAACAATCAGCCCCAGCATTTT
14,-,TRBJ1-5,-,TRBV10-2,CASSLQEFNQPQHF,TGCGCCAGTAGTCTTCAGGAATTCAATCAGCCCCAGCATTTT